This T cell receptor (beta chain) was captured in a study of T cell changes during pregnancy in multiple sclerosis. This CDR3 spans 17 amino acids. J lost 5 bases, V lost 4 bases, and 7 bases had no gene match. Germline V gives CDR1 MNHNS, CDR2 SASEGT. Measured with immunoSEQ multiplex PCR; TCRdb has only the in-frame clones, and not every one. Of about 46,000 clones in the sample, around 90% were seen once. The chain has TRBV6-1 and TRBJ2-1, with TRBD2 identical over 14 bases. The material was CD4+ T cells from peripheral blood mononuclear cells, obtained after pregnancy. This clonotype was sampled from a female donor with multiple sclerosis, enrolled in a pregnancy study. CDR3 DNA: TGTGCCAGCAGTGGTGGGGGACTAGCGGGAGTCGACAATGAGCAGTTCTTC. It is translated as CASSGGGLAGVDNEQFF.